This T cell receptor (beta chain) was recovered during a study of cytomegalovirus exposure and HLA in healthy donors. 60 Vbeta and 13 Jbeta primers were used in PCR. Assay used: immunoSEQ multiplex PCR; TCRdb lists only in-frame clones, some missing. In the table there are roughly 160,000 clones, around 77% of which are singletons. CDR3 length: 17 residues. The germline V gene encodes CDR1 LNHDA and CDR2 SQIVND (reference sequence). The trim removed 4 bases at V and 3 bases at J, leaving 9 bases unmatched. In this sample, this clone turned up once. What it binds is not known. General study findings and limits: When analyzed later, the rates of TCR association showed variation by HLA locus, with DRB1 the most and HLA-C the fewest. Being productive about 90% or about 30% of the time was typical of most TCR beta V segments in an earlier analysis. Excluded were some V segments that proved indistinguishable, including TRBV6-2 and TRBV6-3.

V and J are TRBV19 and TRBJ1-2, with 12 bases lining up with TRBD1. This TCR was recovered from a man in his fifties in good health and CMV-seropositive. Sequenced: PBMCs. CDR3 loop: CASSSGTGGRFYYGYTF. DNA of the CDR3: TGTGCCAGTAGTAGCGGGACAGGGGGCCGTTTCTACTATGGCTACACCTTC.